A single sample is the source of the 27 T cell receptor beta chains below, sequenced in a study of identical twins. TCRdb used MiXCR to reprocess the 5' RACE reads, holding one entry per CDR3 protein. The profile shows some 440,000 distinct CDR3 sequences, approximately 24% of them singletons. This sample was also put to use in a study of T cells expressing NK-cell markers.

Sequenced: CD4+ T cells sorted from blood. The receptors shown here come from a young woman in good health.

This clonotype was recorded once. The V call is TRBV5-1, the J call TRBJ1-6; 8 nucleotides match TRBD1. The CDR3 extends over 14 amino acids. From germline, CDR1 is SGHRS and CDR2 YFSETQ. V lost 3 bases and J lost 7; bases outside the gene matches: 3. This chain's CDR3 is CASSSGQGNSPLHF. The CDR3 DNA is TGCGCCAGCAGCTCAGGACAGGGAAATTCACCCCTCCACTTT.

The V call is TRBV6-2 or TRBV6-3, the J call TRBJ1-1; D remains ambiguous. Looked up from germline, CDR1 is MNHEY and CDR2 is SVGEGT. This CDR3 is 14 amino acids long. The germline V and J ends were trimmed by 9 bases and 5 bases, with 19 bases remaining between them. DNA of the CDR3: TGTGCCAGTTGGGAGGGTCAAGGAACAACTGAAGCTTTCTTT. The encoded protein is CASWEGQGTTEAFF.

This clonotype was counted only a few times. The genes are TRBV20-1 and TRBJ1-3; D is undetermined. The CDR3 covers 13 residues. Trimming took off 6 bases at V and 0 bases at J, with 9 bases between the two ends. The germline V gene has CDR1 DFQATT and CDR2 SNEGSKA (reference sequence). DNA of the CDR3: TGCAGTGCCATAACCTCCTCTGGAAACACCATATATTTT. It specifies CSAITSSGNTIYF.

This clonotype was observed a handful of times. The V gene is TRBV10-3, the J gene TRBJ2-5; D unresolved. Trimming took 2 bases from V and 7 from J, leaving 11 bases between them. This CDR3 has 13 residues. CDR1 is ENHRY, CDR2 SYGVKD, per germline. This CDR3 is CAISEPRLGTQYF. As DNA, the CDR3 is TGTGCCATCAGTGAGCCCCGATTGGGGACCCAGTACTTC.

The CDR3 spells CASSFGQPGGPQHF. The CDR3 DNA follows: TGTGCCAGCAGCTTCGGACAGCCGGGAGGGCCCCAGCATTTT. The chain links TRBV6-1 to TRBJ1-5, with a tentative D call TRBD1 (6 bases). Trimming cost V 6 bases and J 9 bases, with 18 bases left between them. Germline CDR1 reads MNHNS; CDR2 reads SASEGT. The CDR3 is made up of 14 amino acids.

This clonotype was detected many times. The chain has TRBV20-1 and TRBJ2-7, with 7 bases lining up with TRBD2. Unmatched junction bases numbered 11, after V lost 3 bases and J lost 6 bases. The CDR3 extends over 14 amino acids. Germline V CDR1 and CDR2: DFQATT, SNEGSKA (reference sequence). This CDR3 is CSARGGRDVLEQYF. The CDR3 DNA sequence: TGCAGTGCTAGGGGGGGGAGGGACGTTCTCGAGCAGTACTTC.

The CDR3 protein is CASSQGSGRLSDTQYF. The CDR3 nucleotides read TGTGCCAGCAGCCAGGGCTCTGGACGGTTGTCAGATACGCAGTATTTT. The chain links TRBV14 to TRBJ2-3; D is uncertain. CDR1 and CDR2 (germline): SGHDN, FVKESK. This CDR3 is 16 amino acids long. The ends were cut back, 3 bases at V and 4 bases at J, with 17 bases in the middle.

This sequence joins TRBV5-1 and TRBJ1-1, with unresolved D. The V end was cut by 4 bases, the J end by 2 bases, with 9 bases between. The CDR3 is 13 amino acids. Germline V CDR1 and CDR2: SGHRS, YFSETQ. The CDR3 sequence: CASSLTPNTEAFF. CDR3 nucleotide sequence: TGCGCCAGCAGCCTCACTCCCAACACTGAAGCTTTCTTT.

This clonotype turned up a few times. The genes are TRBV20-1 and TRBJ1-1, with TRBD1 matching 8 bases. The CDR3 is made up of 12 amino acids. J lost 1 base, V lost 5 bases, and 0 bases had no gene match. CDR1 and CDR2 (germline): DFQATT, SNEGSKA (reference sequence). As DNA, the CDR3 is TGCAGTGCTGGGACAGGGAACACTGAAGCTTTCTTT. Protein sequence: CSAGTGNTEAFF.

This clonotype was detected only a few times. This chain connects TRBV4-2 to TRBJ2-1; 12 positions match TRBD2. This CDR3 is built from 15 residues. Germline trimming cut 2 bases from V and 8 bases from J; bases unmatched to any gene: 4. The germline V gene has CDR1 LGHNA and CDR2 YNFKEQ. The CDR3 coding sequence is TGTGCCAGCAGCCAACATCCTAGCGGGAGGGATGAGCAGTTCTTC. Translating gives CASSQHPSGRDEQFF.

This clonotype turned up a few times. The chain is built from TRBV28 and TRBJ2-6; maybe TRBD1 (6 bases). Between the trimmed V and J ends, which lost 7 bases and 10 bases, there was a span of 17 bases. The CDR3 has 14 residues. Per germline, CDR1 MDHEN and CDR2 SYDVKM. The CDR3 sequence is CASTIAGAQNVLTF. Written as DNA, the CDR3 is TGTGCCAGCACCATCGCAGGGGCGCAGAACGTCCTGACTTTC.

Only a few counts were recorded for this clonotype. The CDR3 reads CASSLELSSYEQYF. In DNA, the CDR3 is TGCGCCAGCAGCTTGGAACTAAGCTCCTACGAGCAGTACTTC. This chain joins TRBV5-1 and TRBJ2-7; unclear D gene. Germline CDR1 reads SGHRS; CDR2 reads YFSETQ. This CDR3 is 14 amino acids long. V shed 0 bases and J shed 0 bases, with 7 bases lying between them.

This clonotype was recorded a few times. The gene calls are TRBV20-1 and TRBJ1-4, with D hard to call. CDR3 length: 15 residues. Germline CDR1 is DFQATT and CDR2 is SNEGSKA (reference sequence). V lost 0 bases and J lost 5, with 13 bases in between. The CDR3 reads CSARDPGERNEKLFF. The CDR3 DNA reads as TGCAGTGCTAGAGATCCTGGGGAAAGGAATGAAAAACTGTTTTTT.

The V gene is TRBV10-3, the J gene TRBJ2-2, with TRBD2 identical over 8 bases. This CDR3 is 15 amino acids long. Germline V CDR1 and CDR2: ENHRY, SYGVKD. J gave up 0 bases and V 11 bases, and 8 bases lay outside the gene matches. The CDR3 loop reads CASAISGTNTGELFF. CDR3 DNA sequence: TGTGCCTCCGCGATTAGCGGGACGAACACCGGGGAGCTGTTTTTT.

This chain joins TRBV4-2 and TRBJ2-7, with TRBD2 matching over 8 bases. Germline V gives CDR1 LGHNA, CDR2 YNFKEQ. Trimming at V came to 4 bases and at J to 1 base, leaving 12 bases not matched to a gene. CDR3 size: 17 residues. DNA for the CDR3: TGTGCCAGCAGCCGAGCCGCCACACTAGCGGCTTCCTACGAGCAGTACTTC. Translated, it gives CASSRAATLAASYEQYF.

This clonotype was detected ten times or more. V and J are TRBV11-2 and TRBJ1-1; TRBD1 is a possible D gene (5 bases). Germline lookup yields CDR1 SGHAT and CDR2 FQNNGV. Deletions cut 4 bases from V and 6 bases from J, with 15 bases between. The CDR3 runs 14 residues. DNA of the CDR3: TGTGCCAGCAGCTCTCGAAGGCGGGGGGCTGAAGCTTTCTTT. Amino acid sequence: CASSSRRRGAEAFF.

The rearrangement joins TRBV12-3 or TRBV12-4 to TRBJ2-4; D gene ambiguous. V was clipped by 2 bases and J by 3 bases, with 8 bases between them. The CDR3 sequence is 14 residues long. CDR3 in DNA: TGTGCCAGCAGTTTACAGGAACGCAAAAACATTCAGTACTTC. This gives the protein CASSLQERKNIQYF.

The V call is TRBV5-1, the J call TRBJ2-7; 8 positions agree with TRBD2. Germline loops: CDR1 SGHRS, CDR2 YFSETQ. This CDR3 contains 16 residues. Losses at the gene ends were 0 bases for V and 3 bases for J; bases not matched to a gene: 8. CDR3 bases: TGCGCCAGCAGCTTGGGGGTCGGGACTAGTGGCTACGAGCAGTACTTC. Translation gives CASSLGVGTSGYEQYF.

V is TRBV6-2 or TRBV6-3 and J is TRBJ2-2; D possibly corresponds to TRBD1 (6 bases). The CDR3 runs 14 residues. Germline V gene sequence: CDR1 MNHEY, CDR2 SVGEGT. The V end was cut by 6 bases, the J end by 2 bases, with 10 bases between. The CDR3 loop reads CASRWTANTGELFF. The CDR3 DNA follows: TGTGCCAGCAGATGGACAGCCAACACCGGGGAGCTGTTTTTT.

This clonotype appeared a few times. The rearrangement uses TRBV7-9 and TRBJ1-3; D is perhaps TRBD1 (6 bases). Germline V CDR1 and CDR2: SEHNR, FQNEAQ (reference sequence). The V gene lost 5 bases and the J gene lost 4 bases, with 9 bases spanning the gap. The CDR3 has 13 residues. The CDR3, as DNA: TGTGCCAGCAGCGGTGACAGGGGAAACACCATATATTTT. Translation: CASSGDRGNTIYF.

This clonotype was counted ten times or more. The chain joins TRBV20-1 to TRBJ1-1; 7 positions agree with TRBD1. Germline V lookup: CDR1 DFQATT, CDR2 SNEGSKA (reference sequence). The CDR3 runs to 15 residues. The V gene end was trimmed by 0 bases and the J gene end by 0 bases; junction bases not matched to a gene: 4. The CDR3 DNA is TGCAGTGCTAGAGATTGGACAGGACTGAACACTGAAGCTTTCTTT. The encoded protein is CSARDWTGLNTEAFF.

The V and J genes are TRBV18 and TRBJ2-1; 9 nucleotides match TRBD2. With V trimmed by 3 bases and J by 5 bases, 11 bases remained unmatched. Germline V gives CDR1 KGHSH, CDR2 LQKENI. The CDR3 extends over 17 amino acids. CDR3 amino acids: CASSPTIFSGSHNEQFF. As DNA, the CDR3 is TGTGCCAGCTCACCCACGATATTTAGCGGGAGCCACAATGAGCAGTTCTTC.

This clonotype was counted between two and nine times. This chain connects TRBV5-1 to TRBJ1-1, with TRBD1 matching 8 bases. V was pared by 7 bases and J by 1 base, with 6 bases of the junction left unmatched. The CDR3 is 14 amino acids. The V gene's germline CDR1 is SGHRS and CDR2 YFSETQ. In DNA, the CDR3 is TGCGCCAGCCAAAGGACAGGGACGAACACTGAAGCTTTCTTT. Its protein product is CASQRTGTNTEAFF. Full variable domain (outside the CDR3, taken from reference TRBV5-1 and TRBJ1-1): KAGVTQTPRYLIKTRGQQVTLSCSPISGHRSVSWYQQTPGQGLQFLFEYFSETQRNKGNFPGRFSGRQFSNSRSEMNVSTLELGDSALYLCASQRTGTNTEAFFGQGTRLTVV.

This clonotype was detected only a few times. CDR3 DNA: TGTGCCAGCAGCCCTCACGGCTACGAGCAGTACTTC. It yields the protein CASSPHGYEQYF. The rearrangement links TRBV3-1 to TRBJ2-7; unclear D gene. Germline values: CDR1 LGHDT, CDR2 YNNKEL (reference sequence). CDR3 length: 12 amino acids. V dropped 4 bases and J dropped 3 bases, with 7 bases sitting between them.

This clonotype was recorded a few times. The gene calls are TRBV20-1 and TRBJ2-3; 10 bases agree with TRBD1. This CDR3 spans 14 amino acids. Germline CDR1 reads DFQATT; CDR2 reads SNEGSKA (reference sequence). Trimming removed 0 bases from V and 6 bases from J; junction bases left unmatched: 3. CDR3 DNA sequence: TGCAGTGCTAGAGATAGGACAGGGGGGGATACGCAGTATTTT. This codes for CSARDRTGGDTQYF.

The chain links TRBV19 to TRBJ2-5; 7 bases fit TRBD2. Per germline, CDR1 LNHDA and CDR2 SQIVND (reference sequence). J lost 1 base, V lost 11 bases, and 10 bases had no gene match. There are 14 residues in the CDR3. CDR3 amino acids: CAVAGGGAQETQYF. The CDR3 DNA follows: TGTGCCGTAGCGGGCGGGGGAGCCCAAGAGACCCAGTACTTC.

V is TRBV11-3 and J is TRBJ2-1; D unclear. Germline CDR1 and CDR2: SGHNT and YENEEA. Trimming removed 1 base at V and 0 bases at J, with 10 bases between. The CDR3 sequence is 16 residues long. CDR3 in DNA: TGTGCCAGCAGCTTAGGTCAGGCGTCCTCCTACAATGAGCAGTTCTTC. It yields the protein CASSLGQASSYNEQFF.